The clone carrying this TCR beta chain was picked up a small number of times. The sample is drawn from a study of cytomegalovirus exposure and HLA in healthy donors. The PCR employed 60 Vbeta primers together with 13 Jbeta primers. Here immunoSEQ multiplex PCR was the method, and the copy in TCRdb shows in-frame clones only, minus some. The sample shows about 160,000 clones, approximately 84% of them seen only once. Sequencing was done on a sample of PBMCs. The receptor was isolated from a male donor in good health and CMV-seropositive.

CDR3 region: CASRWTGSGYTF. The CDR3 DNA sequence: TGTGCCAGCAGATGGACAGGCTCGGGCTACACCTTC. This sequence joins TRBV6-5 and TRBJ1-2; 7 nucleotides match TRBD1. V lost 6 bases and J lost 8; bases outside the gene matches: 6. The CDR3 is 12 amino acids. Germline V CDR1 and CDR2: MNHEY, SVGAGI.